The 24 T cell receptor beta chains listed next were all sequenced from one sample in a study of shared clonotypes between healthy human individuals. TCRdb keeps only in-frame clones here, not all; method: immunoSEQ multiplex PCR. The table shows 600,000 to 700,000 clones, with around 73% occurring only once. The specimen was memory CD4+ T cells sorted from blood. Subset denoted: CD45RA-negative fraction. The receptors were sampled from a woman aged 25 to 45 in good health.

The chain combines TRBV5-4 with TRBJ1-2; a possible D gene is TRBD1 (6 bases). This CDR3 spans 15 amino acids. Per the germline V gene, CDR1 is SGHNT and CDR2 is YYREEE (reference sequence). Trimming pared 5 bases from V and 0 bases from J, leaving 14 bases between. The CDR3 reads CASRTQGPANYGYTF. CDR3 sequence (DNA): TGTGCCAGCAGGACACAGGGCCCAGCTAACTATGGCTACACCTTC. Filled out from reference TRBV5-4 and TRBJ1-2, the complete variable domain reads ETGVTQSPTHLIKTRGQQVTLRCSSQSGHNTVSWYQQALGQGPQFIFQYYREEENGRGNFPPRFSGLQFPNYSSELNVNALELDDSALYLCASRTQGPANYGYTFGSGTRLTVV.

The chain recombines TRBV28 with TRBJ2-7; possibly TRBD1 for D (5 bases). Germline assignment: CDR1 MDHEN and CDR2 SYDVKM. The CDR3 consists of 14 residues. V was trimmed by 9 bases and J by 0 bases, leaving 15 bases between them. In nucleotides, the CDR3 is TGTGCCAGTGTCCGGCAGGGCCACTCCTACGAGCAGTACTTC. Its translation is CASVRQGHSYEQYF. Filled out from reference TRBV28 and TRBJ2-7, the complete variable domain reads DVKVTQSSRYLVKRTGEKVFLECVQDMDHENMFWYRQDPGLGLRLIYFSYDVKMKEKGDIPEGYSVSREKKERFSLILESASTNQTSMYLCASVRQGHSYEQYFGPGTRLTVT.

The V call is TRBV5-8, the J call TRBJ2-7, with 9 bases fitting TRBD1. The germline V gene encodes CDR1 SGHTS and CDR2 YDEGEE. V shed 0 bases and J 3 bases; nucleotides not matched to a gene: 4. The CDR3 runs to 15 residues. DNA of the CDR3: TGTGCCAGCAGCTTGGGGGACAGGGCACTCTACGAGCAGTACTTC. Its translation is CASSLGDRALYEQYF.

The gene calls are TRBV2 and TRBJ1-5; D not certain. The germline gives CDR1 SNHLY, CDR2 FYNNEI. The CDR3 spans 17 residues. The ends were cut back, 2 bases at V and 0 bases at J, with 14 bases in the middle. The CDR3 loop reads CASSESVTGDSNQPQHF. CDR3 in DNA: TGTGCCAGCAGTGAATCGGTTACGGGCGATAGCAATCAGCCCCAGCATTTT.

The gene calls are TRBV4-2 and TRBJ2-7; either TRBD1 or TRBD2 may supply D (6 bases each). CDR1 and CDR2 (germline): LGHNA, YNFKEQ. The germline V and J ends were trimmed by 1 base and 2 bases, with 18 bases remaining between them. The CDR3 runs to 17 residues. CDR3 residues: CASSQARGQLETYEQYF. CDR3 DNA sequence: TGTGCCAGCAGCCAAGCCCGGGGGCAACTGGAAACCTACGAGCAGTACTTC.

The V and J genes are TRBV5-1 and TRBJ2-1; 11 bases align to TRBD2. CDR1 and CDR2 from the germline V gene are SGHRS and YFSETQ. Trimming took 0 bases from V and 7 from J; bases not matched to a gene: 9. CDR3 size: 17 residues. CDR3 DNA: TGCGCCAGCAGCTTGGCCACTAGCGGGAGTAGGAGGAATGAGCAGTTCTTC. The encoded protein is CASSLATSGSRRNEQFF.

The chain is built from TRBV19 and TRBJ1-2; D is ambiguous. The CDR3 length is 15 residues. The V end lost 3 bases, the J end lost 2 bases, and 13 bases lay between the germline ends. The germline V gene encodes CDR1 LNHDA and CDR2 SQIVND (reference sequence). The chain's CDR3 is CASSISGTSNYGYTF. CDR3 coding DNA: TGTGCCAGTAGTATTTCCGGCACGAGCAACTATGGCTACACCTTC.

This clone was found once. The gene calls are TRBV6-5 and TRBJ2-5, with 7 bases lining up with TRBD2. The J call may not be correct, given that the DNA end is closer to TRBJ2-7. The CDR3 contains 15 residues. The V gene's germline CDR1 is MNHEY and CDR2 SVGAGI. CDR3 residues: CASSYSRGRADEQYF. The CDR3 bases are TGTGCCAGCAGTTACTCACGAGGGAGGGCCGACGAGCAGTACTTC.

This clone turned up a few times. CDR3 bases: TGTGCCAGCAGCCCCCTGGGTTACGAGCAGTACTTC. Translation: CASSPLGYEQYF. This chain links TRBV14 with TRBJ2-5; D gene ambiguous. The J call is in doubt because the DNA end fits TRBJ2-7 better. The CDR3 contains 12 residues. Germline CDR1 and CDR2: SGHDN and FVKESK.

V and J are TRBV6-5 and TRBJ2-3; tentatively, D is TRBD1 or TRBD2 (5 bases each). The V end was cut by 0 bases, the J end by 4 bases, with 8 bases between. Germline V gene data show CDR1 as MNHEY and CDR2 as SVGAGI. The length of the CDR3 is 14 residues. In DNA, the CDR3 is TGTGCCAGCAGTTACTCGGGGGTTGCAGATACGCAGTATTTT. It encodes CASSYSGVADTQYF.

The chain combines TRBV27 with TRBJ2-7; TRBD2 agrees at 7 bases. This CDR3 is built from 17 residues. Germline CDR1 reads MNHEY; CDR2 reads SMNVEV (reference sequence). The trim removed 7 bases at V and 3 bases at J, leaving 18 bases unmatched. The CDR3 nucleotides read TGTGCCAGCACGGGAGGTAGCCAAGTCTTATTATTCTACGAGCAGTACTTC. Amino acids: CASTGGSQVLLFYEQYF.

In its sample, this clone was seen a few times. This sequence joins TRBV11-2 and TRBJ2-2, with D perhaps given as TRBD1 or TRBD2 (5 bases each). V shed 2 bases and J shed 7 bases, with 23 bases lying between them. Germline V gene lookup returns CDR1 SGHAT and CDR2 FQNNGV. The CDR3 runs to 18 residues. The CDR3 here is CASSLTARIGGFGGELFF. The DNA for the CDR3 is TGTGCCAGCAGCTTAACCGCCAGAATTGGGGGATTCGGCGGGGAGCTGTTTTTT.

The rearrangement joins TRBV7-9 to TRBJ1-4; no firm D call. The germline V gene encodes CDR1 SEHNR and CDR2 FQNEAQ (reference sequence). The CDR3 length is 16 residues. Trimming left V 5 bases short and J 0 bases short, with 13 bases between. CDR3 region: CASSRLVRATNEKLFF. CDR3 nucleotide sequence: TGTGCCAGCAGCCGACTCGTCCGGGCAACTAATGAAAAACTGTTTTTT.

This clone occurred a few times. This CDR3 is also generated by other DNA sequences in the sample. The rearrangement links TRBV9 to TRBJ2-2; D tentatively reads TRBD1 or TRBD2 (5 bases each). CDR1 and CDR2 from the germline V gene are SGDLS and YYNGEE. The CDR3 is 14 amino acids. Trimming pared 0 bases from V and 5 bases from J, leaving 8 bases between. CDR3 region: CASSVAWGTGELFF. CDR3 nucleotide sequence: TGTGCCAGCAGCGTAGCTTGGGGGACCGGGGAGCTGTTTTTT.

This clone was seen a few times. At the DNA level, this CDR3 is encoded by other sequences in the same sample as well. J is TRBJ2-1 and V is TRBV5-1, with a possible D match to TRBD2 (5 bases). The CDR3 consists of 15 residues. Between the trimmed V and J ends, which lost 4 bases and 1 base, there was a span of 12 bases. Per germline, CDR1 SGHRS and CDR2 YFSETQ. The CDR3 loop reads CASSGSSGSYNEQFF. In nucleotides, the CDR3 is TGCGCCAGCAGCGGGTCTTCGGGATCCTACAATGAGCAGTTCTTC.

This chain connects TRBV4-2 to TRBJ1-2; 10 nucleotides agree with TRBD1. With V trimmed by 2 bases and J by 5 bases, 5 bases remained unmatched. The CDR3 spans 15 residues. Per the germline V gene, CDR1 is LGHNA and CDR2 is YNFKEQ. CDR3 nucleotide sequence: TGTGCCAGCAGCCAATCCGGACAGGGGGGTTATGGCTACACCTTC. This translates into CASSQSGQGGYGYTF.

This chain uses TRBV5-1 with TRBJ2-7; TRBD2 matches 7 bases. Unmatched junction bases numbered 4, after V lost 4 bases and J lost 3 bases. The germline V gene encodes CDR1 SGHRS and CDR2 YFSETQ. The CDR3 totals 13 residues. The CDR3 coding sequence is TGCGCCAGCAGCAGGGACTATCTCTACGAGCAGTACTTC. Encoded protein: CASSRDYLYEQYF.

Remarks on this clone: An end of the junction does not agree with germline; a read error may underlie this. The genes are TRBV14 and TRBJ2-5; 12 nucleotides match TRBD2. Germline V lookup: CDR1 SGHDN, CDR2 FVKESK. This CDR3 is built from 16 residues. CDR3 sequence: CASSQGLAGHLETQYF. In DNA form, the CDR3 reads TGTGCCAGCAGTCAAGGACTAGCGGGACACCTGGAGACCCAGTACTTC.

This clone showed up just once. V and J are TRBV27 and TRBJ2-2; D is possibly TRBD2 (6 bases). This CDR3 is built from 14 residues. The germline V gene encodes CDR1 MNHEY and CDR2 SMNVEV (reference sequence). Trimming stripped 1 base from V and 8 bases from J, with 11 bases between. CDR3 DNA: TGTGCCAGCAGTTTATTGACTAGAACGGGGGAGCTGTTTTTT. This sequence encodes CASSLLTRTGELFF.

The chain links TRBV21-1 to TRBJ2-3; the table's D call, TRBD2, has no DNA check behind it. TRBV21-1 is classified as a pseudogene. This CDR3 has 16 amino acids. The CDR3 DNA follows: TGTGCCAGCAGCCTTGCCGGTAGCGGGAGTTCAGCAGAGCAGTATTTT. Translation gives CASSLAGSGSSAEQYF.

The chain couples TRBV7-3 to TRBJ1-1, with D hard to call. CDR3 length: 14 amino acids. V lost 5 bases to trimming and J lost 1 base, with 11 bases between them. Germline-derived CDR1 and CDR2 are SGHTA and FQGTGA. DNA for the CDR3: TGTGCCAGCAGCCGAGGGTCCCCGAACACTGAAGCTTTCTTT. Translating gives CASSRGSPNTEAFF. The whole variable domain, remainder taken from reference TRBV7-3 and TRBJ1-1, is GAGVSQTPSNKVTEKGKYVELRCDPISGHTALYWYRQSLGQGPEFLIYFQGTGAADDSGLPNDRFFAVRPEGSVSTLKIQRTERGDSAVYLCASSRGSPNTEAFFGQGTRLTVV.

For the CDR3, the DNA is TGCGCCAGCAGCACGGCCGGGACTAGCGGGAGCGTAGTTGAGCAGTTCTTC. This encodes CASSTAGTSGSVVEQFF. The chain employs TRBV5-1 and TRBJ2-1, with TRBD2 matching 14 bases. The CDR3 runs 17 residues. Germline trimming cut 4 bases from V and 9 bases from J; bases unmatched to any gene: 12. Germline V lookup: CDR1 SGHRS, CDR2 YFSETQ. Filled out from reference TRBV5-1 and TRBJ2-1, the complete variable domain reads KAGVTQTPRYLIKTRGQQVTLSCSPISGHRSVSWYQQTPGQGLQFLFEYFSETQRNKGNFPGRFSGRQFSNSRSEMNVSTLELGDSALYLCASSTAGTSGSVVEQFFGPGTRLTVL.

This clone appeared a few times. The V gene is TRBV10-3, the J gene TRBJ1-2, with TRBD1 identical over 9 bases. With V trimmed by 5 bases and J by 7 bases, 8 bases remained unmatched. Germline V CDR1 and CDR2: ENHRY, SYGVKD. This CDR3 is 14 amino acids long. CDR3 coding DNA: TGTGCCATCAGTCCGGGACAGGGCCCCCTTGGCTACACCTTC. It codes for CAISPGQGPLGYTF.

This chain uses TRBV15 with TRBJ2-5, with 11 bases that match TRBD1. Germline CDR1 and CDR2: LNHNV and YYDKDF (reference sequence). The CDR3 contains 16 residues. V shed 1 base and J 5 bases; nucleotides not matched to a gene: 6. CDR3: CATSRVIGTGGETQYF. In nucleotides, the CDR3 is TGTGCCACCAGCAGAGTTATCGGGACAGGGGGTGAGACCCAGTACTTC.